Listed here are 27 T cell receptor beta chains from one sample, sequenced in a study of CD8 T cells in ankylosing spondylitis. TCRdb passed the 5' RACE reads through MiXCR, listing each CDR3 protein once. The data contain some 130,000 distinct CDR3 sequences, about an eighth of them singletons. The sequenced sample was blood, either unsorted or a sorted T cell fraction (not recorded which). The source is a female donor with ankylosing spondylitis or in good health (not recorded which).

The chain employs TRBV20-1 and TRBJ1-1; D might be TRBD1 (6 bases). Germline assignment: CDR1 DFQATT and CDR2 SNEGSKA (reference sequence). This CDR3 contains 14 residues. Trimming removed 5 bases at V and 1 base at J, with 14 bases between. The CDR3 DNA follows: TGCAGTGCTCCCTCCCGGGGGCCGAACACTGAAGCTTTCTTT. This translates into CSAPSRGPNTEAFF.

This clonotype was counted ten times or more. The gene calls are TRBV5-1 and TRBJ2-1, with TRBD2 matching 7 bases. Per the germline V gene, CDR1 is SGHRS and CDR2 is YFSETQ. Trimming took 4 bases from V and 3 from J; bases not matched to a gene: 13. CDR3 length: 17 amino acids. The CDR3 loop is CASSPGMSGTIYNEQFF. In nucleotides, the CDR3 is TGCGCCAGCAGCCCAGGGATGAGCGGGACGATCTACAATGAGCAGTTCTTC. The full variable domain, with the rest looked up from reference TRBV5-1 and TRBJ2-1, is KAGVTQTPRYLIKTRGQQVTLSCSPISGHRSVSWYQQTPGQGLQFLFEYFSETQRNKGNFPGRFSGRQFSNSRSEMNVSTLELGDSALYLCASSPGMSGTIYNEQFFGPGTRLTVL.

The chain has TRBV5-1 and TRBJ1-1, with TRBD1 matching 8 bases. Germline CDR1 reads SGHRS; CDR2 reads YFSETQ. This CDR3 is built from 15 residues. V trimming: 0 bases; J trimming: 10 bases; junction bases outside the gene matches: 11. The CDR3 loop is CASSLVIAGQGAAFF. The CDR3 nucleotides are TGCGCCAGCAGCTTGGTAATTGCCGGACAGGGTGCAGCTTTCTTT.

This clonotype was found many times. The chain carries TRBV29-1 and TRBJ2-1; the D is unclear. Germline-derived CDR1 and CDR2 are SQVTM and ANQGSEA. The CDR3 contains 13 residues. V lost 6 bases to trimming and J lost 2 bases, with 11 bases between them. The CDR3 reads CSVVEAAYNEQFF. Written as DNA, the CDR3 is TGCAGCGTAGTAGAGGCTGCCTACAATGAGCAGTTCTTC.

This clonotype was seen just once. A clone one base away is much larger, so this may be a read error. The chain is built from TRBV19 and TRBJ2-1, with no clear D. Trimming took off 5 bases at V and 12 bases at J, with 14 bases between the two ends. The CDR3 is 12 residues long. Germline CDR1 reads LNHDA; CDR2 reads SQIVND (reference sequence). Written as DNA, the CDR3 is TGTGCCAGTAGTCCCCGAGATGGTGGGCAGTTCTTC. This codes for CASSPRDGGQFF.

CDR3 in amino acids: CASAMRGLAQDTQYF. Here the CDR3 DNA reads TGTGCCAGTGCAATGAGGGGCCTAGCTCAGGATACGCAGTATTTT. This rearrangement joins TRBV9 to TRBJ2-3; perhaps D is TRBD1 or TRBD2 (5 bases each). V gave up 8 bases and J gave up 6 bases, with 22 bases separating them. The CDR3 has 15 residues. The germline V gene has CDR1 SGDLS and CDR2 YYNGEE.

This clonotype was seen many times. V usage is TRBV7-3 and J usage is TRBJ1-3; the D is unclear. In germline, CDR1 is SGHTA, CDR2 FQGTGA. Trimming took 5 bases from V and 0 from J, leaving 5 bases between them. This CDR3 is built from 13 residues. CDR3 DNA sequence: TGTGCCAGCAGCCCCTCCTCTGGAAACACCATATATTTT. It specifies CASSPSSGNTIYF.

This clonotype was seen ten or more times. The chain uses TRBV5-1 and TRBJ2-2; 7 positions match TRBD2. With V trimmed by 0 bases and J by 4 bases, 6 bases remained unmatched. CDR1 is SGHRS, CDR2 YFSETQ, per germline. The CDR3 contains 16 residues. CDR3 DNA: TGCGCCAGCAGCTTGGCGTCTAGCGGAACCACCGGGGAGCTGTTTTTT. This codes for CASSLASSGTTGELFF.

This clonotype showed up many times. The chain employs TRBV4-1 and TRBJ2-2, with 13 bases lining up with TRBD2. The CDR3 totals 19 residues. Trimming at V came to 2 bases and at J to 0 bases, leaving 6 bases not matched to a gene. Looked up from germline, CDR1 is MGHRA and CDR2 is YSYEKL. The CDR3 region is CASSQPPGLAGANTGELFF. The DNA for the CDR3 is TGCGCCAGCAGCCAACCCCCCGGACTAGCGGGGGCGAACACCGGGGAGCTGTTTTTT.

In this sample, this clonotype turned up many times. The V gene is TRBV12-3 or TRBV12-4, the J gene TRBJ1-1; D gene uncertain. The CDR3 covers 14 residues. Trimming stripped 4 bases from V and 0 bases from J, with 9 bases between. This chain's CDR3 is CASSSPPMNTEAFF. Written as DNA, the CDR3 is TGTGCCAGCAGTTCTCCCCCCATGAACACTGAAGCTTTCTTT.

This clonotype was picked up many times. The chain joins TRBV18 to TRBJ2-7, with D perhaps TRBD1 (6 bases). The CDR3 is made up of 13 amino acids. The germline gives CDR1 KGHSH, CDR2 LQKENI. Trimming took off 1 base at V and 7 bases at J, with 11 bases between the two ends. CDR3 amino acids: CASSPQTGREQYF. CDR3 sequence (DNA): TGTGCCAGCTCACCACAAACAGGGAGAGAGCAGTACTTC.

The V and J genes are TRBV5-4 and TRBJ2-1; no firm D call. The CDR3 extends over 15 amino acids. Between the trimmed V and J ends, which lost 1 base and 5 bases, there was a span of 13 bases. Germline V lookup: CDR1 SGHNT, CDR2 YYREEE (reference sequence). The CDR3, as DNA: TGTGCCAGCAGCTTGATGGGTTCGTCCCACAATGAGCAGTTCTTC. The encoded protein is CASSLMGSSHNEQFF.

This clonotype was recorded a few times. The chain uses TRBV21-1 and TRBJ2-2; the table's D call, TRBD1, has no DNA check behind it. TRBV21-1 has pseudogene status. CDR3 length: 16 residues. The CDR3 DNA reads TGTGCCAGCAGCAAGTGCGGTCCGGGTGGCCCCGGGGAGCTGTTTTTT. Amino acids: CASSKCGPGGPGELFF.

This clonotype was detected a few times. This rearrangement joins TRBV30 to TRBJ1-2, with 7 bases matching TRBD1. CDR3 length: 14 amino acids. Germline V CDR1 and CDR2: GTSNPN, SVGIG (reference sequence). The junction had 4 bases not matched to a gene; V was cut back by 0 bases and J by 3 bases. The CDR3 sequence: CAWSVARGDYGYTF. In DNA, the CDR3 is TGTGCCTGGAGTGTGGCCAGGGGGGACTATGGCTACACCTTC.

The V and J genes are TRBV7-6 and TRBJ2-2; 9 nucleotides match TRBD2. Looked up from germline, CDR1 is SGHVS and CDR2 is FNYEAQ. V was pared by 9 bases and J by 1 base, with 3 bases of the junction left unmatched. The CDR3 runs 14 residues. Written as DNA, the CDR3 is TGTGCCAGTGCGGGAGGGGTGAACACCGGGGAGCTGTTTTTT. Translating gives CASAGGVNTGELFF.

This clonotype was seen at least ten times. J is TRBJ2-6 and V is TRBV5-1; 7 bases map to TRBD1. Germline CDR1 and CDR2: SGHRS and YFSETQ. The CDR3 totals 19 residues. V lost 1 base, J lost 4 bases, and 14 bases stayed unmatched. The CDR3 region is CASSLRVGDRAEGANVLTF. CDR3 sequence (DNA): TGCGCCAGCAGCTTGAGGGTCGGTGACAGGGCGGAGGGGGCCAACGTCCTGACTTTC.

This clonotype was detected ten times or more. J is TRBJ2-7 and V is TRBV27; 7 nucleotides match TRBD1. The CDR3 runs to 14 residues. V was clipped by 5 bases and J by 2 bases; unmatched bases: 6. Germline CDR1 reads MNHEY; CDR2 reads SMNVEV (reference sequence). The CDR3 DNA sequence: TGTGCCAGCAGTGACCGACAGGGCCCCTACGAGCAGTACTTC. This codes for CASSDRQGPYEQYF.

The table lists this clonotype with many counts. The gene calls are TRBV29-1 and TRBJ2-3; 7 bases are a match to TRBD1. The CDR3 consists of 13 residues. The V segment lost 4 bases and the J segment 3 bases; nucleotides outside the gene matches: 4. Germline CDR1 is SQVTM and CDR2 is ANQGSEA. The CDR3 bases are TGCAGCGTTGGACAGGGCGGTACAGATACGCAGTATTTT. This encodes CSVGQGGTDTQYF.

This clonotype was picked up many times. This chain joins TRBV3-1 and TRBJ2-2; the match to TRBD1 covers 7 bases. The CDR3 covers 14 residues. From germline, CDR1 is LGHDT and CDR2 YNNKEL (reference sequence). The V gene end was trimmed by 3 bases and the J gene end by 7 bases; junction bases not matched to a gene: 5. CDR3 in amino acids: CASSHTGAGGELFF. CDR3 sequence (DNA): TGTGCCAGCAGCCATACAGGGGCCGGCGGGGAGCTGTTTTTT.

This clonotype was seen ten or more times. The CDR3: CATSDLPGGTGELFF. DNA of the CDR3: TGTGCCACCAGTGATTTACCCGGGGGTACCGGGGAGCTGTTTTTT. This rearrangement joins TRBV24-1 to TRBJ2-2; weak D call: TRBD2 (6 bases). Germline V gene sequence: CDR1 KGHDR, CDR2 SFDVKD. Trimming left V 1 base short and J 5 bases short, with 10 bases between. There are 15 residues in the CDR3.

The table lists this clonotype with many counts. The V and J genes are TRBV29-1 and TRBJ2-1, with 7 bases lining up with TRBD2. Germline-derived CDR1 and CDR2 are SQVTM and ANQGSEA. J gave up 2 bases and V 7 bases, and 11 bases lay outside the gene matches. There are 15 residues in the CDR3. CDR3 DNA sequence: TGCAGCGGTTGGGGAGGGCAGCTTACCTACAATGAGCAGTTCTTC. Translated, it gives CSGWGGQLTYNEQFF.

At least ten counts were recorded for this clonotype. The gene calls are TRBV12-3 or TRBV12-4 and TRBJ2-1, with 9 bases lining up with TRBD1. The CDR3 totals 15 residues. The trim removed 6 bases at V and 8 bases at J, leaving 11 bases unmatched. The CDR3 reads CASSVRQGGGDEQFF. CDR3 nucleotides: TGTGCCAGCAGCGTTAGACAGGGGGGTGGCGATGAGCAGTTCTTC.

This clonotype was detected ten times or more. V and J are TRBV10-1 and TRBJ2-6; D remains unclear. This CDR3 comprises 15 residues. The germline V gene encodes CDR1 WNHNN and CDR2 SYGVQD (reference sequence). The ends were cut back, 1 base at V and 2 bases at J, with 6 bases in the middle. The CDR3 loop reads CASSEYRAGANVLTF. DNA of the CDR3: TGCGCCAGCAGTGAGTATAGGGCTGGGGCCAACGTCCTGACTTTC.

Worth noting for this clonotype: One end of the junction does not line up with germline, which may come from a read error. Here the CDR3 reads CSARIQGEGYGDTF. The CDR3 DNA sequence: TGCAGTGCTAGAATCCAGGGTGAAGGCTATGGCGACACCTTC. The chain uses TRBV20-1 and TRBJ1-2; possibly TRBD1 for D (5 bases). CDR1 is DFQATT, CDR2 SNEGSKA, per germline (reference sequence). The CDR3 has 14 amino acids.

This clonotype has ten or more counts. This chain connects TRBV20-1 to TRBJ1-2; weak D call: TRBD1 (5 bases). The germline V and J ends were trimmed by 0 bases and 6 bases, with 11 bases remaining between them. CDR3 size: 13 residues. From germline, CDR1 is DFQATT and CDR2 SNEGSKA (reference sequence). CDR3 in amino acids: CSARDLGEDGYTF. The CDR3 DNA reads as TGCAGTGCTAGAGATCTAGGGGAGGATGGCTACACCTTC.

The chain employs TRBV14 and TRBJ2-3; the D gene could be TRBD1 or TRBD2 (5 bases each). The CDR3 is made up of 15 amino acids. CDR1 and CDR2 from the germline V gene are SGHDN and FVKESK. V was pared by 4 bases and J by 14 bases, with 25 bases between. CDR3 residues: CASSLVGVNTDTRYF. DNA for the CDR3: TGTGCCAGCAGCCTAGTGGGGGTGAATACAGATACGAGGTATTTT.

The V and J genes are TRBV2 and TRBJ2-5; no firm D call. Looked up from germline, CDR1 is SNHLY and CDR2 is FYNNEI. The CDR3 has 13 residues. Trimming took off 2 bases at V and 4 bases at J, with 8 bases between the two ends. The CDR3: CASSELMGETQYF. CDR3 DNA sequence: TGTGCCAGCAGTGAACTCATGGGAGAGACCCAGTACTTC.